These 28 T cell receptor beta chains originate from one sample sequenced in a study of shared clonotypes between healthy human individuals. Here immunoSEQ multiplex PCR was the method, and the copy in TCRdb shows in-frame clones only, minus some. The sample has a few million clones, around nine tenths seen once. The sample consisted of naive CD4+ T cells sorted from blood. The sample's subset: CD45RA+ positively selected. The receptors were gathered from a man aged 18-30 years in good health.

A remark on this clone: The same CDR3 also results from other DNA sequences found in this sample. This sequence joins TRBV18 and TRBJ1-3; TRBD1 aligns across 8 bases. Germline V lookup: CDR1 KGHSH, CDR2 LQKENI. The CDR3 has 14 residues. V lost 3 bases to trimming and J lost 2 bases; unmatched junction nucleotides: 0. For the CDR3, the DNA is TGTGCCAGCTCACCGACAGGGGCTGGAAACACCATATATTTT. It encodes CASSPTGAGNTIYF.

The chain combines TRBV28 with TRBJ2-1, with a possible D match to TRBD2 (7 bases). Between the trimmed V and J ends, which lost 5 bases and 12 bases, there was a span of 20 bases. The CDR3 sequence is 14 residues long. CDR1 and CDR2 (germline): MDHEN, SYDVKM. The CDR3 DNA reads as TGTGCCAGCAGTCCGCCCCAAAGGGGGGGAGGGCAGTTCTTC. The encoded protein is CASSPPQRGGGQFF.

The rearrangement uses TRBV18 and TRBJ2-2; 10 bases fit TRBD1. The V and J ends lost 3 bases and 5 bases, in that order; junction bases with no gene match: 9. CDR1 is KGHSH, CDR2 LQKENI, per germline. CDR3 length equals 17 residues. For the CDR3, the DNA is TGTGCCAGCTCACCCCCGACAGGGGGCGGCGTAACCGGGGAGCTGTTTTTT. Its protein product is CASSPPTGGGVTGELFF.

The gene calls are TRBV18 and TRBJ2-5; weak D call: TRBD2 (5 bases). Germline assignment: CDR1 KGHSH and CDR2 LQKENI. The V gene lost 8 bases and the J gene lost 4 bases, with 11 bases spanning the gap. CDR3 length equals 12 residues. The CDR3 sequence is CASTGMSETQYF. The CDR3 bases are TGTGCCAGCACGGGGATGTCAGAGACCCAGTACTTC.

The V and J genes are TRBV5-5 and TRBJ1-2; no clear D gene. Per germline, CDR1 SGHKS and CDR2 YYEKEE (reference sequence). This CDR3 has 15 residues. Trimming pared 6 bases from V and 8 bases from J, leaving 23 bases between. Here the CDR3 reads CASISRARWGEGYTF. The DNA for the CDR3 is TGTGCCAGCATTTCCCGGGCCCGTTGGGGTGAGGGCTACACCTTC.

For the CDR3, the DNA is TGTGCCAGCAGCGCCGACAGCAAAAATTCACCCCTCCACTTT. It encodes CASSADSKNSPLHF. This rearrangement joins TRBV7-9 to TRBJ1-6; possible D gene TRBD1, 5 bases. CDR1 and CDR2 (germline): SEHNR, FQNEAQ (reference sequence). Trimming left V 5 bases short and J 7 bases short, with 12 bases between. The CDR3 covers 14 residues.

The chain recombines TRBV5-1 with TRBJ1-5, with 7 bases identical to TRBD1. The V segment lost 5 bases and the J segment 4 bases; nucleotides outside the gene matches: 9. CDR1 and CDR2 from the germline V gene are SGHRS and YFSETQ. This CDR3 comprises 15 residues. CDR3 sequence reads: CASRLDPGQNQPQHF. The CDR3 DNA reads TGCGCCAGCAGACTCGACCCGGGACAGAATCAGCCCCAGCATTTT.

Here the CDR3 DNA reads TGTGCCAGCAGTTCCTCCGTGACATCTCGGCATGGCTACACCTTC. Translated, it gives CASSSSVTSRHGYTF. The chain carries TRBV6-5 and TRBJ1-2; unclear D gene. Trimming removed 4 bases from V and 6 bases from J, with 18 bases in between. Germline V gene data show CDR1 as MNHEY and CDR2 as SVGAGI. This CDR3 contains 15 residues.

This clone was observed once. J is TRBJ2-1 and V is TRBV4-1; D possibly matches TRBD1 or TRBD2 (5 bases each). Per germline, CDR1 MGHRA and CDR2 YSYEKL. CDR3 length: 16 amino acids. Trimming took off 7 bases at V and 5 bases at J, with 21 bases between the two ends. In DNA, the CDR3 is TGCGCCAGCAAACACATTGGGGGACCCCGCAACAATGAGCAGTTCTTC. Translation gives CASKHIGGPRNNEQFF.

The rearrangement links TRBV29-1 to TRBJ2-6; D unclear. The CDR3 runs 15 residues. CDR1 is SQVTM and CDR2 is ANQGSEA in the germline V gene. Trimming cost V 4 bases and J 0 bases, with 10 bases left between them. The CDR3 coding sequence is TGCAGCGTTGGGGAAAAGTACTCTGGGGCCAACGTCCTGACTTTC. Its protein product is CSVGEKYSGANVLTF.

This chain connects TRBV21-1 to TRBJ2-7; the table names TRBD1, a call not compared with the DNA. TRBV21-1 corresponds to a pseudogene. The CDR3 consists of 17 residues. CDR3 amino acids: CASSKVGKDRGIHEQYF. Here the CDR3 DNA reads TGTGCCAGCAGCAAAGTGGGGAAGGACAGGGGTATCCACGAGCAGTACTTC.

For this clone: Within the sample, other DNA sequences also encode this same CDR3. The V call is TRBV5-6, the J call TRBJ2-3; 7 bases fit TRBD2. J lost 1 base, V lost 0 bases, and 2 bases had no gene match. CDR1 is SGHDT and CDR2 is YYEEEE in the germline V gene. The CDR3 is 15 residues long. The DNA of the CDR3 is TGTGCCAGCAGCTTGGGGGGAGGGGGCACAGATACGCAGTATTTT. It encodes CASSLGGGGTDTQYF. Supplemented by reference TRBV5-6 and TRBJ2-3, the full variable domain reads DAGVTQSPTHLIKTRGQQVTLRCSPKSGHDTVSWYQQALGQGPQFIFQYYEEEERQRGNFPDRFSGHQFPNYSSELNVNALLLGDSALYLCASSLGGGGTDTQYFGPGTRLTVL.

The chain combines TRBV23-1 with TRBJ2-7; 7 bases map to TRBD1. TRBV23-1 is reported as an ORF; its role is uncertain. Unmatched junction bases numbered 15, after V lost 4 bases and J lost 0 bases. CDR3 length equals 18 residues. The CDR3 is CASSRQNETGDPSYEQYF. DNA of the CDR3: TGCGCCAGCAGTCGGCAAAACGAAACAGGGGACCCCTCCTACGAGCAGTACTTC.

CDR3 bases: TGTGCCATCAGTGGAAGCGGGAGTACAGGGTACGAGCAGTACTTC. Protein: CAISGSGSTGYEQYF. The V call is TRBV10-3, the J call TRBJ2-7; 8 nucleotides line up with TRBD2. V was pared by 4 bases and J by 4 bases, with 9 bases of the junction left unmatched. There are 15 residues in the CDR3. The germline gives CDR1 ENHRY, CDR2 SYGVKD.

This chain uses TRBV7-9 with TRBJ2-1; TRBD2 aligns across 12 bases. J gave up 3 bases and V 4 bases, and 1 base lay outside the gene matches. The germline V gene encodes CDR1 SEHNR and CDR2 FQNEAQ (reference sequence). The CDR3 has 15 amino acids. The DNA of the CDR3 is TGTGCCAGCAGCTCGACTAGCGGGAGCTACAATGAGCAGTTCTTC. It yields the protein CASSSTSGSYNEQFF.

The CDR3 reads CASSQGTASTDTQYF. The CDR3 coding sequence is TGCGCCAGCAGCCAAGGGACAGCTAGCACAGATACGCAGTATTTT. The chain couples TRBV4-1 to TRBJ2-3; D may be TRBD1 (6 bases). Per the germline V gene, CDR1 is MGHRA and CDR2 is YSYEKL. The CDR3 loop spans 15 amino acids. Trimming cost V 1 base and J 0 bases, with 8 bases left between them.

The J gene is TRBJ1-1, the V gene TRBV5-4; 9 bases agree with TRBD1. Germline CDR1 and CDR2: SGHNT and YYREEE (reference sequence). The CDR3 spans 13 residues. V lost 4 bases and J lost 5; bases outside the gene matches: 3. Here the CDR3 DNA reads TGTGCCAGCAGCGACAGGGGGGAGACTGAAGCTTTCTTT. It translates to CASSDRGETEAFF.

The chain combines TRBV6-5 with TRBJ1-3; 10 bases are a match to TRBD1. The germline gives CDR1 MNHEY, CDR2 SVGAGI. CDR3 size: 15 residues. The junction had 6 bases not matched to a gene; V was cut back by 6 bases and J by 4 bases. The CDR3, as DNA: TGTGCCAGCAGCCGACAGGGGGCTGGAGGAAACACCATATATTTT. It codes for CASSRQGAGGNTIYF.

In this sample, this clone turned up a few times. The chain joins TRBV19 to TRBJ1-5; 7 positions match TRBD1. Germline V gives CDR1 LNHDA, CDR2 SQIVND (reference sequence). CDR3 size: 16 residues. The junction had 8 bases not matched to a gene; V was cut back by 6 bases and J by 0 bases. The CDR3 region has the DNA TGTGCCAGTAGCAGTACCGGGACAGCTAGCAATCAGCCCCAGCATTTT. This sequence encodes CASSSTGTASNQPQHF.

The rearrangement joins TRBV5-1 to TRBJ2-2; weak D call: TRBD1 (5 bases). Germline values: CDR1 SGHRS, CDR2 YFSETQ. This CDR3 contains 15 residues. Trimming took off 0 bases at V and 5 bases at J, with 11 bases between the two ends. The CDR3 loop is CASSLESGKTGELFF. The CDR3 DNA reads TGCGCCAGCAGCTTGGAATCAGGGAAAACCGGGGAGCTGTTTTTT.

The chain links TRBV5-4 to TRBJ2-1; D unclear. With 4 bases removed from V and 3 bases from J, the gap between germline ends came to 14 bases. There are 15 residues in the CDR3. Germline V gene lookup returns CDR1 SGHNT and CDR2 YYREEE (reference sequence). CDR3 sequence (DNA): TGTGCCAGCAGCCGAGACTCGGAGTACTACAATGAGCAGTTCTTC. The encoded protein is CASSRDSEYYNEQFF.

This clone was observed a single time. The chain employs TRBV25-1 and TRBJ2-7, with D possibly being TRBD2 (7 bases). CDR3 length: 16 residues. V lost 5 bases, J lost 2 bases, and 19 bases lay in between. The germline gives CDR1 MGHDK, CDR2 SYGVNS. CDR3 bases: TGTGCCAGCAGTAATGGGGGGGCGAGGGCCCCCTACGAGCAGTACTTC. Amino acid sequence: CASSNGGARAPYEQYF.

This clone was observed a single time. The V and J genes are TRBV28 and TRBJ1-3, with D tentatively TRBD1 (6 bases). Per germline, CDR1 MDHEN and CDR2 SYDVKM. The CDR3 has 13 amino acids. Trimming took 9 bases from V and 2 from J, leaving 11 bases between them. CDR3 sequence: CASSQGPGNTIYF. The CDR3 bases are TGTGCCAGTTCACAGGGTCCTGGAAACACCATATATTTT.

V usage is TRBV2 and J usage is TRBJ1-5; the D is unclear. This CDR3 contains 16 residues. Looked up from germline, CDR1 is SNHLY and CDR2 is FYNNEI. Trimming took off 6 bases at V and 3 bases at J, with 18 bases between the two ends. This CDR3 reads CASSYGGIPLNQPQHF. CDR3 DNA: TGTGCCAGCAGCTACGGTGGGATCCCTCTCAATCAGCCCCAGCATTTT.

This clone has a single count. This chain joins TRBV4-2 and TRBJ2-7; possibly TRBD1 or TRBD2 for D (5 bases each). The CDR3 has 15 amino acids. With 4 bases removed from V and 2 bases from J, the gap between germline ends came to 15 bases. Germline CDR1 LGHNA, CDR2 YNFKEQ. The chain's CDR3 is CASSPILGDAYEQYF. Written as DNA, the CDR3 is TGTGCCAGCAGCCCTATTCTGGGGGACGCCTACGAGCAGTACTTC.

This chain uses TRBV9 with TRBJ2-7; D is unresolved. Germline V gene sequence: CDR1 SGDLS, CDR2 YYNGEE. The CDR3 contains 15 residues. Trimming took off 0 bases at V and 0 bases at J, with 10 bases between the two ends. The CDR3, as DNA: TGTGCCAGCAGCGTAGAACCGCGTACCTCCTACGAGCAGTACTTC. Protein product: CASSVEPRTSYEQYF. Looking up the rest from reference TRBV9 and TRBJ2-7 gives the full variable domain: DSGVTQTPKHLITATGQRVTLRCSPRSGDLSVYWYQQSLDQGLQFLIQYYNGEERAKGNILERFSAQQFPDLHSELNLSSLELGDSALYFCASSVEPRTSYEQYFGPGTRLTVT.

This chain links TRBV7-2 with TRBJ2-3, with 7 bases fitting TRBD1. Germline assignment: CDR1 SGHTA and CDR2 FQGNSA. Trimming removed 5 bases from V and 5 bases from J; junction bases left unmatched: 7. This CDR3 comprises 14 residues. CDR3 DNA sequence: TGTGCCAGCAGCCTCGACAGGGTTAAAGATACGCAGTATTTT. Residues: CASSLDRVKDTQYF.

V and J are TRBV28 and TRBJ1-1; 7 bases fit TRBD1. The CDR3 is 13 residues long. Germline V gene sequence: CDR1 MDHEN, CDR2 SYDVKM. The ends lost 5 bases at V and 8 bases at J; junction bases unmatched: 8. The CDR3 sequence: CASSPGTAAEAFF. Written as DNA, the CDR3 is TGTGCCAGCAGTCCCGGGACAGCTGCGGAAGCTTTCTTT.